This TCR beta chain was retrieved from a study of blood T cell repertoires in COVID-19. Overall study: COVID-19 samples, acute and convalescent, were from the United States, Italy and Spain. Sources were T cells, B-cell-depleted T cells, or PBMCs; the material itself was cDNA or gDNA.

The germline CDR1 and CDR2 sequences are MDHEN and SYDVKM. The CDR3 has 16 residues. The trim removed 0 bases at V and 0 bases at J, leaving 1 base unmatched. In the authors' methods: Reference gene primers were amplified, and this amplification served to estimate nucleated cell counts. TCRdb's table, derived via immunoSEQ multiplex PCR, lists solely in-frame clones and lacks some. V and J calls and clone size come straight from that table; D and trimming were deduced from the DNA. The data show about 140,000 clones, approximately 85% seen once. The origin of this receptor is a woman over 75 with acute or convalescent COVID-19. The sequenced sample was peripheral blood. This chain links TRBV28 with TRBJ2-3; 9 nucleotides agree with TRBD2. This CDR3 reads CASSLWRGGSTDTQYF. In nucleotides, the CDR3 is TGTGCCAGCAGTTTATGGCGGGGGGGCAGCACAGATACGCAGTATTTT.